This entry concerns a single TCR beta chain. Antigen unknown. Positive CCR7 selection of CD45RO-negative cells yielded the naive CD8 cells, and terminally differentiated effector memory CD45RA+ cells were excluded. The entry originates in a study of shared clonotypes between healthy human individuals. Study as a whole: The plates for each donor numbered three CD4 naive, three CD4 memory, two CD8 naive and one CD8 memory.

This CDR3 contains 16 residues. V dropped 4 bases and J dropped 6; count of bases not matched to a gene: 10. The V gene's germline CDR1 is SNHLY and CDR2 FYNNEI. TCRdb keeps only in-frame clones here, not all; method: immunoSEQ multiplex PCR. The table shows about 2.2 million clones, with 80% to 95% occurring only once. General study results and limits: Naive subsets generally exceeded memory subsets in estimated richness. Against clonotypes common to all four donors, non-shared ones had lower generation probabilities.

The TCR comes from a man aged 18 to 35 in good health. Some clones in this sample may be carry-over from other donors' samples. The V gene is TRBV2, the J gene TRBJ2-2; TRBD1 matches at 8 bases. Sequenced sample: naive CD8+ T cells from PBMCs. CDR3 in amino acids: CASSVTGQVGSGELFF. CDR3 in DNA: TGTGCCAGCAGTGTAACGGGACAGGTTGGGTCCGGGGAGCTGTTTTTT.